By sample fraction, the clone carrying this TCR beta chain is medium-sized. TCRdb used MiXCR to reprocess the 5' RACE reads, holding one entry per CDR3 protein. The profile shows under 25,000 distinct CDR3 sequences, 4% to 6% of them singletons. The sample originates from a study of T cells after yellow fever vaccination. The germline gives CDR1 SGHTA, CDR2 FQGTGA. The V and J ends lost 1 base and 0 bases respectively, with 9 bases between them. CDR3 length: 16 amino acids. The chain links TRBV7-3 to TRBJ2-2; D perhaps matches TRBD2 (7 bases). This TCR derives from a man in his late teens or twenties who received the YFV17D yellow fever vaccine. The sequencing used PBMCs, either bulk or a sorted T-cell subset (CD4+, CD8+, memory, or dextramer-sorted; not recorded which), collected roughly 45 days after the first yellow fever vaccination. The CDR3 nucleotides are TGTGCCAGCAGCTTAAGGGGGGGCTCGAACACCGGGGAGCTGTTTTTT. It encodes CASSLRGGSNTGELFF.